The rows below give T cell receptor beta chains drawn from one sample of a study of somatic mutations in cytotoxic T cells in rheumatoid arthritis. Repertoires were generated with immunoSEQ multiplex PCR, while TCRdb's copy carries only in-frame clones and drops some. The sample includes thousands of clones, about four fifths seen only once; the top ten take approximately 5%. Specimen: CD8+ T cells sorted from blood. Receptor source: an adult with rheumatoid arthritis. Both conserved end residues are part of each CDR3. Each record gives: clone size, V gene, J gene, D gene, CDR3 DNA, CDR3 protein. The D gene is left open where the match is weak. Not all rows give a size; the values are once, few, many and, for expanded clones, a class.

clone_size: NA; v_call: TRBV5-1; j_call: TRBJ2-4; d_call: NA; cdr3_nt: TGCGCCAGCAGCTTGGATCGGGGAGAGGGTAAAAACATTCAGTACTTC; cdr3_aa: CASSLDRGEGKNIQYF
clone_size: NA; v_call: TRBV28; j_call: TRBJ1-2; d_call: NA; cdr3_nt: TGTGCCAGCAGTTTATCAGGGAACTATGGCTACACCTTC; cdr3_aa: CASSLSGNYGYTF
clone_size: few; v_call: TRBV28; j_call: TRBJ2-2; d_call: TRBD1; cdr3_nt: TGTGCCAGCAGTTTCCGACAGGGGGGCACCGGGGAGCTGTTTTTT; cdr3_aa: CASSFRQGGTGELFF
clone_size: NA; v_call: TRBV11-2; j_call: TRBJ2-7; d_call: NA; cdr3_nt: TGTGCCAGCAGCCTATTTGGGGGGGCGACCTACGAGCAGTACTTC; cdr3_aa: CASSLFGGATYEQYF
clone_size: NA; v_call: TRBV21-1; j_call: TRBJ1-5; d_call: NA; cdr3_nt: TGTGCCAGCAGCAAAGCGCAGGTAAGAGGCAATCAGCCCCAGCATTTT; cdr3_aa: CASSKAQVRGNQPQHF
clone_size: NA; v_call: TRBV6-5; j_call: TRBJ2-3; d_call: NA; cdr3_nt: TGTGCCAGCAGTTACACCCGGGGCACAGATACGCAGTATTTT; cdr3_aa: CASSYTRGTDTQYF
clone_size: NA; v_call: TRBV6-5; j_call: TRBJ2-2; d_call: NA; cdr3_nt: TGTGCCAGCAGTTACTCCCGGGCCAGGAACACCGGGGAGCTGTTTTTT; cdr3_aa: CASSYSRARNTGELFF
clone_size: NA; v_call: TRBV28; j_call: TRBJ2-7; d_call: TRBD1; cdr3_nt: TGTGCCAGCAGTTTGGGGACAGGGAGCTCCTACGAGCAGTACTTC; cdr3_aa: CASSLGTGSSYEQYF
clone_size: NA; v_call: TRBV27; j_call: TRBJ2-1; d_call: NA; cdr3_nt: TGTGCCAGCAGTTTAGTCGGGACACTATACAATGAGCAGTTCTTC; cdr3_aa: CASSLVGTLYNEQFF
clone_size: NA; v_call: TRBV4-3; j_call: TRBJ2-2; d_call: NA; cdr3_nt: TGCGCCAGCAGCCAAGTGGGGGATAAGAGGGAGCTGTTTTTT; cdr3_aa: CASSQVGDKRELFF
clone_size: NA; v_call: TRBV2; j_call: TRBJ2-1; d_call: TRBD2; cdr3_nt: TGTGCCAGCAAAGAACTAGCGGGGCCTTACAATGAGCAGTTCTTC; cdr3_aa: CASKELAGPYNEQFF
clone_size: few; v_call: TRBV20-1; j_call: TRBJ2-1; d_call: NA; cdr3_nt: TGCAGTGTGAGTCGGAACAATGAGCAGTTCTTC; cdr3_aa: CSVSRNNEQFF
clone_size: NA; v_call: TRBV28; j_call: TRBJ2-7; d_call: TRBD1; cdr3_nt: TGTGCCAGCAATAGTTTCGCCGGGACAGGGTCCTACGAGCAGTACTTC; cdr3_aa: CASNSFAGTGSYEQYF
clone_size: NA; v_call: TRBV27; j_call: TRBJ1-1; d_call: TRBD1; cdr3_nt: TGTGCCAGCAGTAGGCGGGACAGGGGGTTTATGAACACTGAAGCTTTCTTT; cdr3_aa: CASSRRDRGFMNTEAFF
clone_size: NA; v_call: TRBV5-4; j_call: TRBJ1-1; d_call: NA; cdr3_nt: TGTGCCAGCTGGGCTCTGGGGCTTGAAGCTTTCTTT; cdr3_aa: CASWALGLEAFF
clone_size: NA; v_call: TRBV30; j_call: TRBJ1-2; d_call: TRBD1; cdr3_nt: TGTGCCTGGACAACCGGGACAGGGCTTTATGGCTACACCTTC; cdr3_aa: CAWTTGTGLYGYTF
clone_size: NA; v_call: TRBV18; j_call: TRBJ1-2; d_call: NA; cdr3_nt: TGTGCCAGCTCACCAGGAGGTTCGCGAAGTGGCTACACCTTC; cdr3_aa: CASSPGGSRSGYTF
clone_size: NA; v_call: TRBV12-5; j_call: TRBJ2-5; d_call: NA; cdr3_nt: TGTGCTAGTGGGGGGGACGGGAGTAGGCAGTACTTC; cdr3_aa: CASGGDGSRQYF
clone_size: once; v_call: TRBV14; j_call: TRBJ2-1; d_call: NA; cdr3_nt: TGTGCCAGCACCAGCAAACTAGGGAAGTACAATGAGCAGTTCTTC; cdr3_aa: CASTSKLGKYNEQFF
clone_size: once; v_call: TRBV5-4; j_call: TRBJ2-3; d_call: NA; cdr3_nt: TGTGCCAGCAGCTTGGAAAACACAGATACGCAGTATTTT; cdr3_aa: CASSLENTDTQYF
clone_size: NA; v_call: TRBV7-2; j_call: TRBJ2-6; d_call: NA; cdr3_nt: TGTGCCAGCAGCTTGGGCCCGGCCGCTGGGGCCAACGTCCTGACTTTC; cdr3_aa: CASSLGPAAGANVLTF
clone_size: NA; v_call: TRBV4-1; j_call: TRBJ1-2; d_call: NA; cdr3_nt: TGCGCCAGCAGCCAACTTGGTTTAGGGCGGAGGCCTAAAGAGTATGGCTACACCTTC; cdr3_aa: CASSQLGLGRRPKEYGYTF
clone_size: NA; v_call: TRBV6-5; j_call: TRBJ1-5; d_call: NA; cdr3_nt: TGTGCCAGCAGTTTAGGACCAGGTCAGCCCCAGCATTTT; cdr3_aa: CASSLGPGQPQHF
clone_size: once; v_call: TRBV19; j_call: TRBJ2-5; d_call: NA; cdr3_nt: TGTGCCAGTAGTATGGGCGGGTTTACAGAGACCCAGTACTTC; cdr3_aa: CASSMGGFTETQYF
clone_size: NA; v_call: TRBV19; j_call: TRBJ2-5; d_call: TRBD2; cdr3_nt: TGTGCCAGTAGTATATCGGGGAGGGCGAAGGGAATAGAGACCCAGTACTTC; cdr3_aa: CASSISGRAKGIETQYF
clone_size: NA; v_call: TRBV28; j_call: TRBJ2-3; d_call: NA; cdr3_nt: TGTGCCACCCGGGACACCAGCACAGATACGCAGTATTTT; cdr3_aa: CATRDTSTDTQYF
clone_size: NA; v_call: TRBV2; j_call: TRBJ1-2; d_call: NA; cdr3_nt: TGTGCCAGCAGTTTGGAACACTTCCTCTATGGCTACACCTTC; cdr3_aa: CASSLEHFLYGYTF
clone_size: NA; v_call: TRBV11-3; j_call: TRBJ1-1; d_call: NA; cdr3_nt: TGTGCCAGCAGCTTAGGGGTGGGGACTGAAGCTTTCTTT; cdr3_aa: CASSLGVGTEAFF
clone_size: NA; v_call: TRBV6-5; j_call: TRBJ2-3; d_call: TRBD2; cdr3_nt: TGTGCCAGCAGTTACACTGGACTAGCGGGAGATACGCAGTATTTT; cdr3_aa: CASSYTGLAGDTQYF
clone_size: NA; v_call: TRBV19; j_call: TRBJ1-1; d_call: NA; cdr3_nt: TGTGCCAGTAGTCCCTGGGGGGACCAGAACACTGAAGCTTTCTTT; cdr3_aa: CASSPWGDQNTEAFF
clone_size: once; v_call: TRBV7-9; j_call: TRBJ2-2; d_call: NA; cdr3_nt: TGTGCCAGCAGTCTTAGGGGGAGTGGCGGGACGAACACCGGGGAGCTGTTTTTT; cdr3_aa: CASSLRGSGGTNTGELFF
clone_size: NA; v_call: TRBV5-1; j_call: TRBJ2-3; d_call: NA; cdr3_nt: TGCGCCAGCAGCTTGGGGACTAGCACAGATACGCAGTATTTT; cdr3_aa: CASSLGTSTDTQYF
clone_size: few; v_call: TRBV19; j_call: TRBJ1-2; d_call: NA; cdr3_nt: TGTGCCAGTAGTATATGGAGTGCTAACTATGGCTACACCTTC; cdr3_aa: CASSIWSANYGYTF
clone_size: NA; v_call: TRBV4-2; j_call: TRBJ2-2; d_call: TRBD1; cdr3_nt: TGTGCCAGCAGCCAAGAATTTCCATTACAGGGGATCGTCCTCACCGGGGAGCTGTTTTTT; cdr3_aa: CASSQEFPLQGIVLTGELFF
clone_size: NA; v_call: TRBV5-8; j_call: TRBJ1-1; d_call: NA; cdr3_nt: TGTGCCAGCAGCTTGAAGGGGCCGAACACTGAAGCTTTCTTT; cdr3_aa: CASSLKGPNTEAFF
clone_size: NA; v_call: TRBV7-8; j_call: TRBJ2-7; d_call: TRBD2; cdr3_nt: TGTGCCAGCAGCTTTCGGGGGGTCTCCTACGAGCAGTACTTC; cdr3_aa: CASSFRGVSYEQYF
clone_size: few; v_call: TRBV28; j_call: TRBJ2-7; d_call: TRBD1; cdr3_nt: TGTGCCAGCAGTTCCATCGACAGGGATTACGAGCAGTACTTC; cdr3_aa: CASSSIDRDYEQYF
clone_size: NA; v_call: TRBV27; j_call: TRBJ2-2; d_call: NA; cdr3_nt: TGTGCCAGCAGTTTCTTCGAGGGGGTGAACACCGGGGAGCTGTTTTTT; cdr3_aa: CASSFFEGVNTGELFF
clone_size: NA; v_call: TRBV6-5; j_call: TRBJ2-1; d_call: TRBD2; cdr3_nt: TGTGCCAGCAGTTACGCGGGGGGGCCCAACAATGAGCAGTTCTTC; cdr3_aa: CASSYAGGPNNEQFF
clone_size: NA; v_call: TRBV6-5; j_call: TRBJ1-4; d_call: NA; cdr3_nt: TGTGCCAGCAGATTGCGGATTAATGAAAAACTGTTTTTT; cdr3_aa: CASRLRINEKLFF
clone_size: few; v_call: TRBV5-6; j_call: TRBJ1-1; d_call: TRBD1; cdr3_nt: TGTGCCAGCAGCTTTAGGACAGGGTCGGGTGCTGAAGCTTTCTTT; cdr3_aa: CASSFRTGSGAEAFF
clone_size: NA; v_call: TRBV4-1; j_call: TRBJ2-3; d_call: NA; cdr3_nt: TGCGCCAGCAGCCAAGTTAGGTCTACCACAGATACGCAGTATTTT; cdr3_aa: CASSQVRSTTDTQYF
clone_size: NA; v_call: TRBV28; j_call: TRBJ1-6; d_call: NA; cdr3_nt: TGTGCCAGCAGTTTAGGGGAAGACTATAATTCACCCCTCCACTTT; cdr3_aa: CASSLGEDYNSPLHF
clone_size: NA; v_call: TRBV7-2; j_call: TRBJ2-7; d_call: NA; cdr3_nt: TGTGCCAGCAGCTCCCGGGACAGTGAAGGGGGGGAGCAGTACTTC; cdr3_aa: CASSSRDSEGGEQYF
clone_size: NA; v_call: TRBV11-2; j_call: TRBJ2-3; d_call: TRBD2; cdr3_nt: TGTGCCAGCAGCACCTGGGCCCTAGCGGGGACTAGCACAGATACGCAGTATTTT; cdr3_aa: CASSTWALAGTSTDTQYF
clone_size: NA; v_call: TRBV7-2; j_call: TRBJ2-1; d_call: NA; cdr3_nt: TGTGCCAGCAGCAGGGGTTCCTACAATGAGCAGTTCTTC; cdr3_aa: CASSRGSYNEQFF
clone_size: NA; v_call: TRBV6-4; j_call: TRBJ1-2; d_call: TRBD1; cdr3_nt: TGTGCCAGCAGGGTACTGAGGACAGGGCTTTATGGCTACACCTTC; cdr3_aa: CASRVLRTGLYGYTF
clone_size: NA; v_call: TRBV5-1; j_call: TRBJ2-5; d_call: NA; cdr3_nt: TGCGCCAGCAGCTCCTTACAGGGACCCGAGACCCAGTACTTC; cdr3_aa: CASSSLQGPETQYF
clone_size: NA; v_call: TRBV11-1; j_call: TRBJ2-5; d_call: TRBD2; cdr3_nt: TGTGCCAGCAGCGACTCACTAGCGGGAGAGGGGACCCAGTACTTC; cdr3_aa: CASSDSLAGEGTQYF